The 32 T cell receptor beta chains presented below share a single source sample, sequenced in a study of OX40 agonist ivuxolimab in advanced cancers. The protocol was immunoSEQ multiplex PCR, while the TCRdb copy is restricted to in-frame clones and leaves out a portion. The data contain roughly 50,000 clones, 70% to 80% of them singletons. The sample was CD4+ or CD8+ T cells sorted from blood, taken in a trial of the OX40 agonist ivuxolimab. These receptor sequences come from an adult with an advanced solid tumor such as melanoma, head and neck, liver or kidney cancer.

This clone has just a few counts. CDR3 in DNA: TGTGCCAGCAGTTTAACTCCAGGGGCCGGAGAGACCCAGTACTTC. Protein sequence: CASSLTPGAGETQYF. V and J are TRBV28 and TRBJ2-5; D is possibly TRBD1 (6 bases). Germline CDR1 reads MDHEN; CDR2 reads SYDVKM. Trimming stripped 2 bases from V and 4 bases from J, with 14 bases between. The CDR3 has 15 residues.

The chain links TRBV18 to TRBJ2-1; 7 bases map to TRBD2. Germline CDR1 reads KGHSH; CDR2 reads LQKENI. Trimming cost V 4 bases and J 7 bases; bases outside gene matches: 1. This CDR3 region has 12 residues. The DNA of the CDR3 is TGTGCCAGCTCACGGGGAGGGAATGAGCAGTTCTTC. Its translation: CASSRGGNEQFF.

This clone was observed a handful of times. The rearrangement links TRBV7-8 to TRBJ1-2; D gene ambiguous. Trimming shortened V by 0 bases and J by 2 bases, and 4 bases separated the two germline ends. This CDR3 is built from 13 residues. The germline V gene has CDR1 SGHVS and CDR2 FQNEAQ. The CDR3 spells CASSLAGNYGYTF. The CDR3 coding sequence is TGTGCCAGCAGCTTAGCAGGGAACTATGGCTACACCTTC. The whole variable domain, filled in from reference TRBV7-8 and TRBJ1-2, reads GAGVSQSPRYKVAKRGQDVALRCDPISGHVSLFWYQQALGQGPEFLTYFQNEAQLDKSGLPSDRFFAERPEGSVSTLKIQRTQQEDSAVYLCASSLAGNYGYTFGSGTRLTVV.

The J gene is TRBJ2-6, the V gene TRBV4-2; D uncertain. Germline lookup yields CDR1 LGHNA and CDR2 YNFKEQ. The CDR3 has 15 amino acids. The ends were cut back, 0 bases at V and 1 base at J, with 4 bases in the middle. In nucleotides, the CDR3 is TGTGCCAGCAGCCAAGATCCGTCTGGGGCCAACGTCCTGACTTTC. Amino acids: CASSQDPSGANVLTF.

The chain has TRBV2 and TRBJ2-3; maybe TRBD1 (6 bases). V was clipped by 6 bases and J by 5 bases, with 12 bases between them. Germline CDR1 reads SNHLY; CDR2 reads FYNNEI. The CDR3 consists of 13 residues. CDR3 sequence (DNA): TGTGCCAGCAGCCCCCAGGGGTTAGATACGCAGTATTTT. As protein: CASSPQGLDTQYF.

The chain has TRBV2 and TRBJ2-1; TRBD2 is a possible D gene (5 bases). V was trimmed by 4 bases and J by 6 bases, leaving 25 bases between them. Germline loops: CDR1 SNHLY, CDR2 FYNNEI. CDR3 length: 18 residues. The CDR3 bases are TGTGCCAGCAGTGCCTCGCCCCGCCCCCGGACTGGATCCAATGAGCAGTTCTTC. Translating it yields CASSASPRPRTGSNEQFF.

As to this clone: One junction end disagrees with the germline gene, perhaps due to a read error. V usage is TRBV18 and J usage is TRBJ2-4, with TRBD2 matching over 13 bases. This CDR3 is built from 14 residues. Germline values: CDR1 KGHSH, CDR2 LQKENI. The CDR3 is CASSPGGLAGVPHF. CDR3 coding DNA: TGTGCCAGCTCACCGGGCGGACTAGCGGGAGTCCCTCACTTC.

This clone has a handful of counts. V usage is TRBV29-1 and J usage is TRBJ1-1; D ambiguous. The germline gives CDR1 SQVTM, CDR2 ANQGSEA. V lost 5 bases to trimming and J lost 1 base, with 11 bases between them. This CDR3 contains 13 residues. The CDR3 nucleotides read TGCAGCGTTTCTCCCCTAGGGAACACTGAAGCTTTCTTT. Its protein product is CSVSPLGNTEAFF.

V usage is TRBV7-2 and J usage is TRBJ2-2; no clear D. Germline lookup yields CDR1 SGHTA and CDR2 FQGNSA. This CDR3 has 16 amino acids. Trimming left V 1 base short and J 4 bases short, with 13 bases between. The CDR3 DNA is TGTGCCAGCAGCTTAGATCCCAGGCGGCTCACCGGGGAGCTGTTTTTT. It yields the protein CASSLDPRRLTGELFF.

The gene calls are TRBV29-1 and TRBJ1-2; D unclear. Trimming left V 4 bases short and J 4 bases short, with 10 bases between. Looked up from germline, CDR1 is SQVTM and CDR2 is ANQGSEA. CDR3 length: 12 amino acids. The CDR3 is CSVVRSTYGYTF. CDR3 DNA: TGCAGCGTTGTAAGGTCCACCTATGGCTACACCTTC. Looking up the rest from reference TRBV29-1 and TRBJ1-2 gives the full variable domain: SAVISQKPSRDICQRGTSLTIQCQVDSQVTMMFWYRQQPGQSLTLIATANQGSEATYESGFVIDKFPISRPNLTFSTLTVSNMSPEDSSIYLCSVVRSTYGYTFGSGTRLTVV.

The genes are TRBV5-4 and TRBJ1-1, with 7 bases that match TRBD1. The CDR3 extends over 14 amino acids. Germline CDR1 reads SGHNT; CDR2 reads YYREEE (reference sequence). V was pared by 4 bases and J by 4 bases, with 7 bases of the junction left unmatched. The CDR3 DNA reads as TGTGCCAGCAGCCGAGAAAACAGGGGCACTGAAGCTTTCTTT. It codes for CASSRENRGTEAFF.

This rearrangement joins TRBV6-6 to TRBJ1-4; possible D gene TRBD1, 5 bases. There are 15 residues in the CDR3. Germline CDR1 reads MNHNY; CDR2 reads SVGAGI (reference sequence). V lost 11 bases and J lost 3, with 19 bases in between. The CDR3 loop is CAGRNEGNPNEKLFF. In nucleotides, the CDR3 is TGTGCCGGCCGCAACGAGGGGAACCCTAATGAAAAACTGTTTTTT.

The chain has TRBV29-1 and TRBJ2-5; 10 nucleotides align to TRBD1. CDR1 is SQVTM, CDR2 ANQGSEA, per germline. The J segment lost 5 bases and the V segment lost 7 bases, leaving 7 bases of the junction unmatched. The CDR3 covers 13 residues. CDR3 residues: CSADRGRWETQYF. The CDR3 DNA is TGCAGCGCCGACAGGGGGCGCTGGGAGACCCAGTACTTC.

This clone is a singleton in its sample. The J gene is TRBJ1-2, the V gene TRBV6-4, with 10 bases matching TRBD1. Germline assignment: CDR1 MRHNA and CDR2 SNTAGT. This CDR3 is built from 14 residues. V gave up 1 base and J gave up 5 bases; unmatched junction bases: 1. This CDR3 is CASSDWDRGYGYTF. The CDR3 coding sequence is TGTGCCAGCAGTGACTGGGACAGGGGTTATGGCTACACCTTC.

The rearrangement joins TRBV6-6 to TRBJ1-2; TRBD1 might be the D (5 bases). CDR3 size: 15 residues. Deletions cut 4 bases from V and 0 bases from J, with 12 bases between. Germline V gene lookup returns CDR1 MNHNY and CDR2 SVGAGI (reference sequence). CDR3 bases: TGTGCCAGCAGTTTGGGGGAGAGGACTAACTATGGCTACACCTTC. It specifies CASSLGERTNYGYTF.

Judged by abundance, this clone is medium-sized (0.01 to 0.1%). V is TRBV7-2 and J is TRBJ1-2; D unclear. The CDR3 has 12 residues. Germline CDR1 SGHTA, CDR2 FQGNSA. Trimming pared 1 base from V and 1 base from J, leaving 1 base between. Written as DNA, the CDR3 is TGTGCCAGCAGCTTAGATAACTATGGCTACACCTTC. Its protein product is CASSLDNYGYTF.

The chain employs TRBV7-2 and TRBJ1-5; D gene uncertain. There are 15 residues in the CDR3. Germline-derived CDR1 and CDR2 are SGHTA and FQGNSA. Trimming shortened V by 1 base and J by 3 bases, and 10 bases separated the two germline ends. CDR3 region: CASSLGSRNNQPQHF. CDR3 nucleotides: TGTGCCAGCAGCTTAGGGTCCAGGAACAATCAGCCCCAGCATTTT.

This sequence joins TRBV2 and TRBJ2-3, with 15 bases aligning to TRBD2. The CDR3 is made up of 16 amino acids. After removal of 7 bases from V and 4 bases from J, the junction contained 6 bases not matched to a gene. CDR1 and CDR2 from the germline V gene are SNHLY and FYNNEI. The CDR3 region has the DNA TGTGCCAGCACCAAAGGACTAGCGGGGGGGGCAGATACGCAGTATTTT. The encoded protein is CASTKGLAGGADTQYF.

V gene TRBV7-9 combines with J gene TRBJ2-3; 8 bases line up with TRBD1. The germline CDR1 and CDR2 sequences are SEHNR and FQNEAQ (reference sequence). The CDR3 totals 16 residues. The trim removed 6 bases at V and 8 bases at J, leaving 16 bases unmatched. The DNA for the CDR3 is TGTGCCAGCAGTTTAATGGCCGGGACAGGTCAAGGTACGCAGTATTTT. It yields the protein CASSLMAGTGQGTQYF. Full variable domain (rest looked up from reference TRBV7-9 and TRBJ2-3): DTGVSQNPRHKITKRGQNVTFRCDPISEHNRLYWYRQTLGQGPEFLTYFQNEAQLEKSRLLSDRFSAERPKGSFSTLEIQRTEQGDSAMYLCASSLMAGTGQGTQYFGPGTRLTVL.

This clone was seen only a few times. The rearrangement joins TRBV29-1 to TRBJ2-1, with a possible D match to TRBD2 (6 bases). V gave up 3 bases and J gave up 7 bases, with 10 bases separating them. The V gene's germline CDR1 is SQVTM and CDR2 ANQGSEA. CDR3 length: 12 residues. This CDR3 is CSVERGWNEQFF. CDR3 DNA: TGCAGCGTTGAGCGGGGTTGGAATGAGCAGTTCTTC.

The V gene is TRBV7-9, the J gene TRBJ2-3, with TRBD1 as a possible D gene (6 bases). Trimming shortened V by 0 bases and J by 1 base, and 11 bases separated the two germline ends. CDR1 is SEHNR and CDR2 is FQNEAQ in the germline V gene (reference sequence). The CDR3 is 16 residues long. CDR3 sequence reads: CASSLAWAGGTDTQYF. The CDR3 DNA reads as TGTGCCAGCAGCTTAGCTTGGGCAGGGGGCACAGATACGCAGTATTTT.

The chain carries TRBV4-1 and TRBJ1-4, with TRBD1 identical over 7 bases. The CDR3 spans 19 residues. V lost 4 bases to trimming and J lost 5 bases; unmatched junction nucleotides: 19. CDR1 and CDR2 (germline): MGHRA, YSYEKL. CDR3 nucleotide sequence: TGCGCCAGCAGCCCGCCTAGGGGGCGACCGGAGATCGGAAATGAAAAACTGTTTTTT. It is translated as CASSPPRGRPEIGNEKLFF.

This clone showed up just once. This chain connects TRBV11-2 to TRBJ2-3, with D hard to call. CDR3 length: 12 amino acids. Germline V gene data show CDR1 as SGHAT and CDR2 as FQNNGV. Trimming left V 5 bases short and J 6 bases short, with 9 bases between. CDR3 region: CASSPYEDTQYF. The DNA of the CDR3 is TGTGCCAGCAGCCCCTATGAGGATACGCAGTATTTT.

The genes are TRBV2 and TRBJ1-1; TRBD1 agrees at 8 bases. V trimming: 5 bases; J trimming: 7 bases; junction bases outside the gene matches: 3. This CDR3 spans 12 amino acids. Germline V CDR1 and CDR2: SNHLY, FYNNEI. CDR3 loop: CASSRTGIEAFF. DNA for the CDR3: TGTGCCAGCAGTAGGACAGGGATTGAAGCTTTCTTT.

This sequence joins TRBV28 and TRBJ2-6; D is unresolved. Germline values: CDR1 MDHEN, CDR2 SYDVKM. V was clipped by 6 bases and J by 0 bases, with 9 bases between them. CDR3 length: 15 residues. CDR3 nucleotides: TGTGCCAGCAGAGCCTACAGCTCTGGGGCCAACGTCCTGACTTTC. It codes for CASRAYSSGANVLTF.

The chain employs TRBV7-9 and TRBJ2-1, with D possibly matching TRBD1 (6 bases). V lost 2 bases and J lost 3, with 11 bases in between. Germline-derived CDR1 and CDR2 are SEHNR and FQNEAQ (reference sequence). CDR3 length equals 15 residues. The CDR3 loop is CASSLTGRIYNEQFF. CDR3 nucleotides: TGTGCCAGCAGCTTAACAGGGCGGATCTACAATGAGCAGTTCTTC.

The chain combines TRBV27 with TRBJ1-2; tentatively, D is TRBD1 (5 bases). V was pared by 0 bases and J by 0 bases, with 8 bases between. This CDR3 is built from 15 residues. CDR1 and CDR2 (germline): MNHEY, SMNVEV (reference sequence). The CDR3 protein is CASSLSGRANYGYTF. The CDR3 region has the DNA TGTGCCAGCAGTTTATCGGGCAGGGCTAACTATGGCTACACCTTC.

The gene calls are TRBV11-2 and TRBJ2-3; TRBD2 agrees at 12 bases. The CDR3 has 17 residues. J gave up 5 bases and V 3 bases, and 9 bases lay outside the gene matches. In germline, CDR1 is SGHAT, CDR2 FQNNGV. The CDR3 DNA follows: TGTGCCAGCAGCTTTTCCCTCCTAGCGGGAGGGGTAGATACGCAGTATTTT. Encoded protein: CASSFSLLAGGVDTQYF.

V is TRBV5-4 and J is TRBJ1-1; D is unclear. Germline CDR1 is SGHNT and CDR2 is YYREEE (reference sequence). Trimming removed 4 bases from V and 0 bases from J, with 10 bases in between. The length of the CDR3 is 14 residues. The CDR3 loop reads CASSGRALNTEAFF. In DNA, the CDR3 is TGTGCCAGCAGCGGGAGGGCGTTGAACACTGAAGCTTTCTTT.

The V and J genes are TRBV13 and TRBJ2-7; 8 nucleotides line up with TRBD2. V dropped 2 bases and J dropped 4; count of bases not matched to a gene: 7. CDR1 and CDR2 from the germline V gene are PRHDT and FYEKMQ (reference sequence). The CDR3 is 15 residues long. This CDR3 is CASSLRIAGLYEQYF. The CDR3, as DNA: TGTGCCAGCAGCTTACGGATAGCGGGGTTGTACGAGCAGTACTTC.

CDR3 sequence reads: CASSGQGVNSPLHF. Here the CDR3 DNA reads TGCGCCAGCAGTGGTCAGGGGGTAAATTCACCCCTCCACTTT. This sequence joins TRBV10-2 and TRBJ1-6; 7 bases agree with TRBD1. The germline CDR1 and CDR2 sequences are WSHSY and SAAADI. The CDR3 length is 14 residues. The J segment lost 7 bases and the V segment lost 4 bases, leaving 4 bases of the junction unmatched.

This CDR3 reads CASSLPMGDRGLEQYF. In DNA form, the CDR3 reads TGTGCCAGCAGCTTACCTATGGGGGACAGGGGGCTCGAGCAGTACTTC. The V and J genes are TRBV7-9 and TRBJ2-7, with 12 positions matching TRBD1. The length of the CDR3 is 16 residues. Trimming took 2 bases from V and 6 from J; bases not matched to a gene: 8. Germline-derived CDR1 and CDR2 are SEHNR and FQNEAQ (reference sequence).